This T cell receptor (beta chain) originates from a study of blood T cell repertoires in COVID-19. Study-level background: The samples span acute and convalescent COVID-19 from the United States, Italy and Spain.

Profiled with immunoSEQ multiplex PCR; TCRdb holds only in-frame clones, not every one. The sample shows over 70,000 clones, about 87% of them seen only once. CDR1 is SNHLY and CDR2 is FYNNEI in the germline V gene. Trimming at V came to 7 bases and at J to 1 base, leaving 7 bases not matched to a gene. This CDR3 comprises 15 residues. The source material was peripheral blood. The J gene is TRBJ2-7, the V gene TRBV2; 10 bases agree with TRBD1. The sequence came from a human donor in a cohort sampled during active COVID-19. As DNA, the CDR3 is TGTGCCAGCACTACCGACAGGGGGCGTTCCTACGAGCAGTACTTC. This codes for CASTTDRGRSYEQYF.